This T cell receptor (beta chain) came from a study of blood T cell repertoires in COVID-19. Study summary: Some COVID-19 samples were acute and others convalescent; all came from the United States, Italy and Spain. The analysed material was cDNA or gDNA that came from T cells, B-cell-depleted T cells, or PBMCs.

There are 15 residues in the CDR3. Trimming took 0 bases from V and 3 from J, leaving 10 bases between them. CDR1 and CDR2 from the germline V gene are SGHNT and YENEEA. The protocol was immunoSEQ multiplex PCR, while the TCRdb copy is restricted to in-frame clones and leaves out a portion. Of around 200,000 clones listed, approximately 90% were seen once; the top ten hold 0.88%. The sequenced material came from peripheral blood. The V and J genes are TRBV11-3 and TRBJ2-3, with D maybe TRBD2 (6 bases). This receptor was identified in a young woman who had recovered from COVID-19. CDR3 residues: CASSLEAGRTDTQYF. CDR3 nucleotides: TGTGCCAGCAGCTTAGAGGCAGGGAGGACAGATACGCAGTATTTT.